This TCR beta chain was documented in a study of blood T cell repertoires in COVID-19. Study at large: The United States, Italy and Spain supplied acute and convalescent COVID-19 samples.

In the original workflow: Cell counts per sample came from amplifying reference gene primers. The protocol was immunoSEQ multiplex PCR, while the TCRdb copy is restricted to in-frame clones and leaves out a portion. V and J calls and clone size come straight from that table; D and trimming were deduced from the DNA. The table records 190,000 or so clones, around 90% of them present only once. From germline, CDR1 is LNHDA and CDR2 SQIVND (reference sequence). The CDR3 runs to 15 residues. J was trimmed by 7 bases and V by 6 bases; bases with no gene match: 8. V usage is TRBV19 and J usage is TRBJ1-4; 10 nucleotides line up with TRBD1. The sample taken for sequencing was peripheral blood. The TCR was taken from a man between 50 and 59 years old with acute or convalescent COVID-19. For the CDR3, the DNA is TGTGCCAGTAGGGGGACCGGGACAGGGGTTGAAAAACTGTTTTTT. As protein: CASRGTGTGVEKLFF.